These 19 T cell receptor beta chains came from one sample sequenced in a study of T cell responses to AZD1222 COVID-19 vaccine (dated by TCRdb to the early 2020s). Explained via the paper, the time point label denotes: baseline before first vaccination. Preparation of the library involved the immunoSEQ multiplex PCR assay. TCRdb took this table from immuneACCESS and kept in-frame rearrangements with V and J called. Such tables lack part of the clones; where checked against another copy, unresolved V genes explain under half of the gap, and the rest is unexplained. The sample profile shows 140,000 to 150,000 clones; 85% to 95% of them were found once. Together, the top ten hold about 5.1% of the sample. This material consisted of peripheral blood, taken on day 0 of AZD1222 vaccination. The receptor set was obtained from an adult in good health.

The J gene is TRBJ1-2, the V gene TRBV7-9; TRBD1 agrees at 9 bases. This CDR3 contains 13 residues. Germline CDR1 is SEHNR and CDR2 is FQNEAQ (reference sequence). V was clipped by 5 bases and J by 6 bases; unmatched bases: 4. The CDR3 spells CASSPWTGDGYTF. CDR3 sequence (DNA): TGTGCCAGCAGCCCGTGGACAGGGGATGGCTACACCTTC.

This clone turned up a few times. The chain uses TRBV4-1 and TRBJ1-5, with 9 positions matching TRBD1. V shed 1 base, J shed 7 bases, and the junction held 8 bases outside the gene matches. The germline V gene encodes CDR1 MGHRA and CDR2 YSYEKL. The CDR3 consists of 16 residues. The CDR3 region is CASSQVTGGFNQPQHF. In DNA, the CDR3 is TGCGCCAGCAGCCAAGTCACAGGGGGCTTTAACCAGCCCCAGCATTTT.

The chain carries TRBV6-5 and TRBJ1-2, with 7 bases aligning to TRBD1. This CDR3 has 15 amino acids. Germline V gene sequence: CDR1 MNHEY, CDR2 SVGAGI. Trimming removed 4 bases from V and 2 bases from J; junction bases left unmatched: 7. CDR3 sequence: CASSSRQGQNYGYTF. CDR3 in DNA: TGTGCCAGCAGTTCTAGACAGGGCCAAAACTATGGCTACACCTTC.

The chain recombines TRBV29-1 with TRBJ1-1; D remains ambiguous. Germline assignment: CDR1 SQVTM and CDR2 ANQGSEA. CDR3 length: 10 amino acids. Trimming took off 4 bases at V and 7 bases at J, with 7 bases between the two ends. CDR3 loop: CSVGWGEAFF. The CDR3 DNA follows: TGCAGCGTTGGATGGGGTGAAGCTTTCTTT.

The chain couples TRBV5-5 to TRBJ2-7, with 10 bases aligning to TRBD2. Looked up from germline, CDR1 is SGHKS and CDR2 is YYEKEE (reference sequence). J lost 7 bases, V lost 0 bases, and 7 bases had no gene match. The CDR3 covers 15 residues. The CDR3 nucleotides are TGTGCCAGCAGCTTGGTCCAGCGGGAGGGCCAAGAGCAGTACTTC. It specifies CASSLVQREGQEQYF.

The chain is built from TRBV6-5 and TRBJ2-7, with D perhaps given as TRBD1 or TRBD2 (5 bases each). Germline V gene data show CDR1 as MNHEY and CDR2 as SVGAGI. The length of the CDR3 is 14 residues. The V and J ends lost 6 bases and 5 bases respectively, with 17 bases between them. The CDR3 is CASSSTREGDEQYF. CDR3 in DNA: TGTGCCAGCAGCTCCACCCGGGAAGGGGACGAGCAGTACTTC.

This chain connects TRBV9 to TRBJ2-7; D is unresolved. V gave up 0 bases and J gave up 3 bases, with 10 bases separating them. The CDR3 has 14 amino acids. Germline V gene lookup returns CDR1 SGDLS and CDR2 YYNGEE. CDR3 amino acids: CASSVGAFGYEQYF. The CDR3 DNA reads as TGTGCCAGCAGCGTAGGGGCCTTTGGCTACGAGCAGTACTTC.

This chain connects TRBV29-1 to TRBJ1-1, with 10 bases identical to TRBD1. The V segment lost 6 bases and the J segment 0 bases; nucleotides outside the gene matches: 4. Germline V gives CDR1 SQVTM, CDR2 ANQGSEA. This CDR3 is built from 14 residues. The CDR3 region has the DNA TGCAGCGTAGGGGACAGGGGTGTGAACACTGAAGCTTTCTTT. Residues: CSVGDRGVNTEAFF.

The CDR3: CAISRAFEQYF. The CDR3 coding sequence is TGTGCCATCAGTAGGGCCTTCGAGCAGTACTTC. The rearrangement joins TRBV10-3 to TRBJ2-7, with unresolved D. Trimming removed 5 bases at V and 6 bases at J, with 8 bases between. CDR1 and CDR2 (germline): ENHRY, SYGVKD. This CDR3 spans 11 amino acids.

The V call is TRBV12-3 or TRBV12-4, the J call TRBJ2-1, with D uncertain. This CDR3 region has 10 residues. V was clipped by 9 bases and J by 9 bases, with 9 bases between them. The CDR3 here is CASGTSEQFF. DNA for the CDR3: TGTGCCAGTGGAACGAGTGAGCAGTTCTTC.

The V gene is TRBV19, the J gene TRBJ2-5, with 8 positions matching TRBD1. This CDR3 has 17 amino acids. With 4 bases clipped from V and 0 bases from J, the junction kept 10 bases outside the gene matches. Germline lookup yields CDR1 LNHDA and CDR2 SQIVND (reference sequence). CDR3 in DNA: TGTGCCAGTAGTAGACACAAGGACAGGGAGGACCAAGAGACCCAGTACTTC. Translated, it gives CASSRHKDREDQETQYF.

The V and J genes are TRBV25-1 and TRBJ1-1; the D is unclear. The CDR3 runs 12 residues. The germline V gene has CDR1 MGHDK and CDR2 SYGVNS. Trimming left V 6 bases short and J 1 base short, with 6 bases between. The CDR3 is CASRGGNTEAFF. The CDR3 DNA follows: TGTGCCAGCAGGGGCGGGAACACTGAAGCTTTCTTT.

The chain joins TRBV7-2 to TRBJ1-2; perhaps TRBD1 as D (5 bases). Germline V gives CDR1 SGHTA, CDR2 FQGNSA. V was clipped by 5 bases and J by 3 bases, with 13 bases between them. CDR3 length equals 14 residues. DNA for the CDR3: TGTGCCAGCAGCCACGACGGGGGTGACTATGGCTACACCTTC. Residues: CASSHDGGDYGYTF. The complete variable domain, with remaining parts taken from reference TRBV7-2 and TRBJ1-2, reads GAGVSQSPSNKVTEKGKDVELRCDPISGHTALYWYRQSLGQGLEFLIYFQGNSAPDKSGLPSDRFSAERTGGSVSTLTIQRTQQEDSAVYLCASSHDGGDYGYTFGSGTRLTVV.

The chain recombines TRBV9 with TRBJ2-2; 8 positions agree with TRBD2. V was pared by 4 bases and J by 0 bases, with 5 bases of the junction left unmatched. Germline V CDR1 and CDR2: SGDLS, YYNGEE. This CDR3 region has 16 residues. CDR3 protein: CASSLIAGTNTGELFF. The CDR3 coding sequence is TGTGCCAGCAGCCTAATAGCGGGAACGAACACCGGGGAGCTGTTTTTT.

This rearrangement joins TRBV28 to TRBJ2-5; 10 nucleotides match TRBD2. Germline trimming cut 4 bases from V and 2 bases from J; bases unmatched to any gene: 7. This CDR3 has 16 residues. The germline V gene has CDR1 MDHEN and CDR2 SYDVKM. The CDR3, as DNA: TGTGCCAGCAGTTCAGGACTAGCGGAGACTCAAGAGACCCAGTACTTC. Protein sequence: CASSSGLAETQETQYF.

V is TRBV25-1 and J is TRBJ2-1; maybe TRBD1 (6 bases). This CDR3 is built from 16 residues. Germline lookup yields CDR1 MGHDK and CDR2 SYGVNS. V shed 4 bases and J shed 4 bases, with 17 bases lying between them. The CDR3 protein is CASSASGTYAYNEQFF. The CDR3 nucleotides are TGTGCCAGCAGTGCTTCCGGGACATATGCTTACAATGAGCAGTTCTTC.

The rearrangement joins TRBV7-9 to TRBJ1-4; D is perhaps TRBD1 (5 bases). Trimming cost V 4 bases and J 7 bases, with 16 bases left between them. Per germline, CDR1 SEHNR and CDR2 FQNEAQ (reference sequence). The CDR3 has 15 residues. The CDR3 DNA sequence: TGTGCCAGCAGCTATTCCGGAACCGGGACTGAAAAACTGTTTTTT. Translation: CASSYSGTGTEKLFF.

Here the CDR3 DNA reads TGTGCCAGCAGTCCCGACAGGGTCGATAGCTCCTATAATTCACCCCTCCACTTT. Translation gives CASSPDRVDSSYNSPLHF. The chain employs TRBV28 and TRBJ1-6; 7 nucleotides match TRBD1. Trimming at V came to 5 bases and at J to 0 bases, leaving 10 bases not matched to a gene. The CDR3 sequence is 18 residues long. Germline V gene lookup returns CDR1 MDHEN and CDR2 SYDVKM.

This sequence joins TRBV7-3 and TRBJ2-1; no clear D gene. CDR3 length: 14 residues. Per germline, CDR1 SGHTA and CDR2 FQGTGA. V was clipped by 5 bases and J by 6 bases, with 14 bases between them. The CDR3 coding sequence is TGTGCCAGCAGCCCCCTTCCGGTGGCCAATGAGCAGTTCTTC. This codes for CASSPLPVANEQFF.